This T cell receptor (beta chain) was sequenced for a study of cytomegalovirus exposure and HLA in healthy donors. Study at large: Researchers found that approximately 80% of 398 genotyped donors fell within the Caucasian-associated ancestry cluster. General study results and limits: Analysis performed later found more than 15,000 TCR beta sequences associated with HLA alleles at 0.05 false discovery rate. In an earlier analysis, in some 500 donors, most V segments appeared productive either ~90% or ~30% of the time. Published work reported that the classifier diagnosed cytomegalovirus status with high specificity and sensitivity.

PCR amplification relied on 60 Vbeta primers (plus 13 Jbeta primers). The assay was immunoSEQ multiplex PCR, and TCRdb's table has in-frame clones only and misses some. The profile covers approximately 120,000 clones, with about 70% appearing a single time and about 13% taken by the ten largest. The CDR3 has 17 amino acids. The V gene lost 2 bases and the J gene lost 0 bases, with 11 bases spanning the gap. Germline assignment: CDR1 SGHVS and CDR2 FQNEAQ. Of note for this clone: Its antigen is unidentified.

V and J are TRBV7-8 and TRBJ1-6, with D perhaps matching TRBD1 (6 bases). The clonotype originates from a woman aged 60-75 years in good health and CMV-seropositive. Specimen: PBMCs. CDR3 residues: CASSLPGQSSYNSPLHF. The CDR3 DNA reads as TGTGCCAGCAGCTTACCGGGACAAAGCTCCTATAATTCACCCCTCCACTTT.